Listed here is a single T cell receptor (beta chain). What it binds is unknown. This record belongs to a study of molecular identifiers for immune sequencing clone quantification. The study, taken as a whole, reports: Spike-in Jurkat TCR RNA from a single cell reportedly registered among 950,000 or so naive cells. Among effectors, clones above 20 RNA copies held over 98% of molecules; among naive cells, under 1%.

The J segment lost 8 bases and the V segment lost 0 bases, leaving 4 bases of the junction unmatched. Per germline, CDR1 SGHTS and CDR2 YDEGEE. The CDR3 covers 14 residues. TCRdb passed the PCR reads through MiXCR, listing each CDR3 protein once. The table shows around 460,000 distinct CDR3 sequences, with 20% to 25% occurring only once. This TCR came from a human donor in good health. Some libraries in this study had Jurkat cell RNA spiked in. The chain recombines TRBV5-8 with TRBJ2-1; 8 bases are shared with TRBD1. Material for sequencing was naive CD8+ T cells from blood, with Jurkat cell RNA spiked in. This sample's subset: FACS-sorted CD8+CD4-CCR7+CD45RA+ naive T cells. The CDR3 reads CASSLGQGADEQFF. DNA for the CDR3: TGTGCCAGCAGCTTGGGGCAGGGGGCCGATGAGCAGTTCTTC.